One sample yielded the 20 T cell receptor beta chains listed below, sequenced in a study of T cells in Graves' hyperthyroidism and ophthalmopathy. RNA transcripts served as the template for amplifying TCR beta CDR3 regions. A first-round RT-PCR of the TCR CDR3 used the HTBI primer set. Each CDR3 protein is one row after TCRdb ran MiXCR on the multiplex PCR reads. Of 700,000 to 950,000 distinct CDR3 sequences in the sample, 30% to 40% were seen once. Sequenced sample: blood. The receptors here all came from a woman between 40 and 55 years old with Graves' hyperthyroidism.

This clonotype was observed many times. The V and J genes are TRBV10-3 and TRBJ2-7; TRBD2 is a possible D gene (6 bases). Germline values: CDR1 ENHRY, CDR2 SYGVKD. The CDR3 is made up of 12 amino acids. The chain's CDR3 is CASREDTYEQYF. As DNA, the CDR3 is TGTGCATCAAGGGAGGATACCTACGAGCAGTACTTC.

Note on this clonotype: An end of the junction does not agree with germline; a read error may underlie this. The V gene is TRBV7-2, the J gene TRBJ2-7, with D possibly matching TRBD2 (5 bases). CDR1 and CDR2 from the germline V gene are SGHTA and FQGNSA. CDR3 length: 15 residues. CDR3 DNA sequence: TGTGCCAGCACCTCTGAAGGAGGTTACTCCTACGAGCAGTGCTTC. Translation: CASTSEGGYSYEQCF.

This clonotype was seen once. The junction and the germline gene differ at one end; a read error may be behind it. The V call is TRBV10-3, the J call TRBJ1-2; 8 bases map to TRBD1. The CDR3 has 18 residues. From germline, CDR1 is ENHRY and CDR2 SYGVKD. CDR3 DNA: TGTGCCATCAGTGAGAAAGTGGACAGGGACGGGGGAAGCTATGGCCACACCTTC. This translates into CAISEKVDRDGGSYGHTF.

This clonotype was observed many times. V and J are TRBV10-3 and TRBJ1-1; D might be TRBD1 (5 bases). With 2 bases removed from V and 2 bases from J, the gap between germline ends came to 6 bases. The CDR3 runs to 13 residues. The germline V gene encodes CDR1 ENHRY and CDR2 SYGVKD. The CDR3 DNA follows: TGTGCCATCAGTGAGGACAGTAACACTGAAGCTTTCTTT. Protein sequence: CAISEDSNTEAFF.

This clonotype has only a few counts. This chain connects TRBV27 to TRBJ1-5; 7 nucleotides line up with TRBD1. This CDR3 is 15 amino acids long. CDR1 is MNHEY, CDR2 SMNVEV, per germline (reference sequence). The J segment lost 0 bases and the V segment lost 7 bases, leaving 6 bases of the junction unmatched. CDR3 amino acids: CASKQGLYSNQPQHF. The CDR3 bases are TGTGCCAGCAAACAGGGGCTTTATAGCAATCAGCCCCAGCATTTT.

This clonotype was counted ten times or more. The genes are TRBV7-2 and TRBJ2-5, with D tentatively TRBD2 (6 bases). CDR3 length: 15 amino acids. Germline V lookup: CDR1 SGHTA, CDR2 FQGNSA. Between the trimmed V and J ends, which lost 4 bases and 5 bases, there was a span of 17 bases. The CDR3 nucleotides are TGTGCCAGCAGCTCGCGCCGACTAGAATTGGAGACCCAGTACTTC. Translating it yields CASSSRRLELETQYF.

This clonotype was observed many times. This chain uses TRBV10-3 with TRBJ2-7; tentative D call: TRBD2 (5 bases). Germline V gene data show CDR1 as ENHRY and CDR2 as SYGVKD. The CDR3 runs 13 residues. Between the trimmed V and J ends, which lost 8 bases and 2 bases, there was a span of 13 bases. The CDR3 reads CAIRSEGTYEQYF. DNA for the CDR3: TGTGCCATCCGGAGTGAGGGAACCTACGAGCAGTACTTC.

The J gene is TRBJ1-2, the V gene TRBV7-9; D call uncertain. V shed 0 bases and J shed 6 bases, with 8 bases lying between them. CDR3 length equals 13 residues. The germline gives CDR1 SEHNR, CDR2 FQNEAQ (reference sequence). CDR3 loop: CASSLADYHGYTF. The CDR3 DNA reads TGTGCCAGCAGCTTAGCAGATTACCATGGCTACACCTTC.

The CDR3: CASTSRGGEAFF. In DNA form, the CDR3 reads TGTGCCAGCACCTCGAGAGGGGGGGAAGCTTTCTTT. The chain is built from TRBV5-4 and TRBJ1-1; D may be TRBD1 (6 bases). Germline CDR1 SGHNT, CDR2 YYREEE (reference sequence). CDR3 size: 12 residues. Trimming removed 6 bases from V and 8 bases from J, with 14 bases in between.

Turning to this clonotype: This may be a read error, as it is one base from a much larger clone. The CDR3 spells CASSLLGAFF. CDR3 DNA: TGTGCCAGCAGTCTATTGGGAGCTTTCTTT. The genes are TRBV6-2 or TRBV6-3 and TRBJ1-1; D remains unclear. V was pared by 5 bases and J by 10 bases, with 8 bases between. This CDR3 region has 10 residues. Looked up from germline, CDR1 is MNHEY and CDR2 is SVGEGT.

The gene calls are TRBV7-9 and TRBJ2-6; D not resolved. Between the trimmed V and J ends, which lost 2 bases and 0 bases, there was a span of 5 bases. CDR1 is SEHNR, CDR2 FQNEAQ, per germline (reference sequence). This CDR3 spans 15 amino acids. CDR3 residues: CASSLHGSGANVLTF. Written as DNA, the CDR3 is TGTGCCAGCAGCTTACATGGCTCTGGGGCCAACGTCCTGACTTTC.

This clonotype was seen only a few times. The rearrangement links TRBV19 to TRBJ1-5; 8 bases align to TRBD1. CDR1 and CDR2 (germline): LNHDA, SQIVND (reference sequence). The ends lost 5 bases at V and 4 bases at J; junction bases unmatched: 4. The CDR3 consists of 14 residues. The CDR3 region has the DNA TGTGCCAGTAGTGTCCGGACAGGGAATCAGCCCCAGCATTTT. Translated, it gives CASSVRTGNQPQHF.

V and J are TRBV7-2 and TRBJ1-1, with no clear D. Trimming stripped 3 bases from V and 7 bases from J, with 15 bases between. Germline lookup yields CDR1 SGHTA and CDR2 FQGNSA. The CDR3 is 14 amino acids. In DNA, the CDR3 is TGTGCCAGCAGCTTCGGGGAGGGTTACAATGAAGCTTTCTTT. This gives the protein CASSFGEGYNEAFF.

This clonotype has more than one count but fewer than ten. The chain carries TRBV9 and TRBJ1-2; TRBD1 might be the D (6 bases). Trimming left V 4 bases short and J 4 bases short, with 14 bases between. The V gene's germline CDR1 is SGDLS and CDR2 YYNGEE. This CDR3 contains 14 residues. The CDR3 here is CASSQGGGFYGYTF. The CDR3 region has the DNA TGTGCCAGCAGCCAAGGAGGGGGATTCTATGGCTACACCTTC.

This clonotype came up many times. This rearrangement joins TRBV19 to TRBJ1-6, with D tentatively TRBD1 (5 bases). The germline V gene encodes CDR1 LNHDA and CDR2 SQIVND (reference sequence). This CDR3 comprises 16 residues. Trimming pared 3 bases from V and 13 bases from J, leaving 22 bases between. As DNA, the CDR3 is TGTGCCAGTAGTATGCCGCGCGGGCAGGGAGGTCTGCCCCTCCACTTT. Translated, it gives CASSMPRGQGGLPLHF. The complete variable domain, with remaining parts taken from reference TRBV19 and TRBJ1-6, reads DGGITQSPKYLFRKEGQNVTLSCEQNLNHDAMYWYRQDPGQGLRLIYYSQIVNDFQKGDIAEGYSVSREKKESFPLTVTSAQKNPTAFYLCASSMPRGQGGLPLHFGNGTRLTVT.

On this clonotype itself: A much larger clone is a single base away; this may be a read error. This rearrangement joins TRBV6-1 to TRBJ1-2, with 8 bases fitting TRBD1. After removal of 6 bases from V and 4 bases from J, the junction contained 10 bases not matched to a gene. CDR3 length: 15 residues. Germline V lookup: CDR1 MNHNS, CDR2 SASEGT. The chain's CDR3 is CASSPADRGGYGYTF. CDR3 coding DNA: TGTGCCAGCAGCCCGGCCGACAGGGGTGGCTATGGCTACACCTTC.

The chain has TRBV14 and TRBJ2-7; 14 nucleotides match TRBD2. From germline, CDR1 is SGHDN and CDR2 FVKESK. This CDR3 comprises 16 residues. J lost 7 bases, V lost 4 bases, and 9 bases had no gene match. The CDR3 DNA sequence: TGTGCCAGCAGCCGACTAGCGGGGGGGCCTCACAATGAGCAGTACTTC. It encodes CASSRLAGGPHNEQYF.

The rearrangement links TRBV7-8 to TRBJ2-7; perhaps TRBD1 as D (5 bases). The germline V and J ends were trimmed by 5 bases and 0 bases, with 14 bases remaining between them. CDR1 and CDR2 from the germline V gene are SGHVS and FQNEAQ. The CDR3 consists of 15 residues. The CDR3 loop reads CASSPTRGHSYEQYF. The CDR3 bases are TGTGCCAGCAGCCCGACAAGGGGTCACTCCTACGAGCAGTACTTC.

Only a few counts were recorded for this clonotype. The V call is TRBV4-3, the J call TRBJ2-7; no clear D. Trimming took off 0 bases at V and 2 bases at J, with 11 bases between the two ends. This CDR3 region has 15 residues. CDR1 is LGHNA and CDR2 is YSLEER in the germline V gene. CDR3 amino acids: CASSQDRGVTYEQYF. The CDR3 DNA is TGCGCCAGCAGCCAAGATCGAGGCGTAACCTACGAGCAGTACTTC.

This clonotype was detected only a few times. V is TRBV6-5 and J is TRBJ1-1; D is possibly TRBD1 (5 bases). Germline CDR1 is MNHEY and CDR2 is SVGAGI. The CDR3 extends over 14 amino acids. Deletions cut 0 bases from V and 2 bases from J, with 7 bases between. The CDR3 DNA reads TGTGCCAGCAGTTACTCCCGGACAAACACTGAAGCTTTCTTT. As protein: CASSYSRTNTEAFF.